The entry below gives a single T cell receptor beta chain sequence along with its context. This CDR3 has 15 amino acids. V was shortened by 4 bases and J by 3 bases, with 13 bases between the two germline ends. Looked up from germline, CDR1 is SGHRS and CDR2 is YFSETQ. These data originate in a study of cytomegalovirus exposure and HLA in healthy donors. The PCR had 60 Vbeta and 13 Jbeta primers. Original methodology: A later analysis counted approximately 80 million unique TCR beta chains, about 10 million shared. TCRdb keeps only in-frame clones here, not all; method: immunoSEQ multiplex PCR. That table furnishes V, J and clone size, whereas the DNA furnished D and trimming. The sample consists of about 94,000 clones, roughly 80% of them appearing once.

The sequenced sample was PBMCs. The rearrangement joins TRBV5-1 to TRBJ2-2; D is possibly TRBD2 (6 bases). This sequence originates from a man aged 40-55 years in good health and CMV-seropositive. The CDR3 loop is CASSPGGGDTGELFF. CDR3 bases: TGCGCCAGCAGCCCAGGAGGCGGGGACACCGGGGAGCTGTTTTTT.